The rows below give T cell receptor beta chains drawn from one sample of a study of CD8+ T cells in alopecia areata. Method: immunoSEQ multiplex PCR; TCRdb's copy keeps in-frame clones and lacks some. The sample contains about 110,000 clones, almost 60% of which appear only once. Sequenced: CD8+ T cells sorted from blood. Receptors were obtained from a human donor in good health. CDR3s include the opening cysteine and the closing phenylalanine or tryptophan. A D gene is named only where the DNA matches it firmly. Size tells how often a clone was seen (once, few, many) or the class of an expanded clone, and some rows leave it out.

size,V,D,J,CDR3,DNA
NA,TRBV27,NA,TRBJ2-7,CASSLSQGSSYEQYF,TGTGCCAGCAGTTTGTCCCAGGGTTCATCCTACGAGCAGTACTTC
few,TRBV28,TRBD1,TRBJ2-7,CASTLQGAGPYEQYF,TGTGCCAGCACCCTACAGGGGGCCGGACCCTACGAGCAGTACTTC
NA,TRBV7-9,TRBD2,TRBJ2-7,CASSFGTSGGYEQYF,TGTGCCAGCAGCTTCGGGACTAGCGGGGGCTACGAGCAGTACTTC
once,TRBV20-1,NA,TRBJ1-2,CSGMDYGYTF,TGCAGTGGGATGGACTATGGCTACACCTTC
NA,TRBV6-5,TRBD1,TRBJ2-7,CASSYSDRGFYEQYF,TGTGCCAGCAGTTACTCGGACAGGGGATTCTACGAGCAGTACTTC
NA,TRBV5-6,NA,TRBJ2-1,CASSFDSGSSYNEQFF,TGTGCCAGCAGCTTCGATTCGGGGAGCTCCTACAATGAGCAGTTCTTC
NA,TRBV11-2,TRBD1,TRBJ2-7,CASSLGQGTYEQYF,TGTGCCAGCAGCCTGGGACAGGGAACATACGAGCAGTACTTC
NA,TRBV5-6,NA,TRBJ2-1,CASSYGEVNEQFF,TGTGCCAGCAGCTATGGCGAGGTCAATGAGCAGTTCTTC
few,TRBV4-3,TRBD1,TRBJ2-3,CASSQEVEDRGLDLHTDTQYF,TGCGCCAGCAGCCAAGAAGTGGAGGACAGGGGCTTAGACCTCCACACAGATACGCAGTATTTT
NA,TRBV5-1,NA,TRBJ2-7,CASHRGASVREQYF,TGCGCCAGCCATCGGGGGGCTTCTGTTCGCGAGCAGTACTTC
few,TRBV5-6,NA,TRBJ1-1,CASSLANMGGTEAFF,TGTGCCAGCAGCTTGGCCAACATGGGGGGGACTGAAGCTTTCTTT
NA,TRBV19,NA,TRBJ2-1,CASSPTAGAEQFF,TGTGCCAGTAGTCCAACCGCAGGGGCAGAGCAGTTCTTC
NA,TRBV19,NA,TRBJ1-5,CASSMGDFNQPQHF,TGTGCCAGTAGTATGGGAGATTTCAATCAGCCCCAGCATTTT
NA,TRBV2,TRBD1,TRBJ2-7,CASSVDRSSYEQYF,TGTGCCAGCAGTGTGGACAGGAGCTCCTACGAGCAGTACTTC
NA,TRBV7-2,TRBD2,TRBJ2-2,CATNDGRVDMGELFF,TGTGCCACCAATGATGGGAGGGTTGATATGGGGGAGCTGTTTTTT
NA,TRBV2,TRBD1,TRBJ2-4,CASSRTGDIAKNIQYF,TGTGCCAGCAGTAGGACAGGGGACATAGCCAAAAACATTCAGTACTTC
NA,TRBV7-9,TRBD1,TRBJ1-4,CASSGDRGGREKLFF,TGTGCCAGCAGCGGCGACAGGGGTGGAAGGGAAAAACTGTTTTTT
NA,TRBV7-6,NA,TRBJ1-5,CASSLDDSNQPQHF,TGTGCCAGCAGCTTAGACGATAGCAATCAGCCCCAGCATTTT
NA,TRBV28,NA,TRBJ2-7,CASSPSGQTYEQYF,TGTGCCAGCAGTCCGTCGGGCCAAACCTACGAGCAGTACTTC
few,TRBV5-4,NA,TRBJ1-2,CASSFDDGYGYTF,TGTGCCAGCAGCTTTGACGACGGGTATGGCTACACCTTC
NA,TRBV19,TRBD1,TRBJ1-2,CASSIPTGGYGYTF,TGTGCCAGTAGTATACCGACAGGGGGCTATGGCTACACCTTC
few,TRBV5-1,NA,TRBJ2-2,CASSGSQGSGELFF,TGCGCCAGCAGCGGGTCACAGGGTTCCGGGGAGCTGTTTTTT
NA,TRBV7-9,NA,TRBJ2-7,CASSPGTYEQYF,TGTGCCAGCAGCCCCGGGACCTACGAGCAGTACTTC
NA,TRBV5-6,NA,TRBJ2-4,CASSLAYLAKNIQYF,TGTGCCAGCAGCTTGGCGTACCTAGCCAAAAACATTCAGTACTTC
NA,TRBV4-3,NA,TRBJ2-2,CASSQEFRGLHTGELFF,TGCGCCAGCAGCCAAGAATTCAGAGGGTTGCACACCGGGGAGCTGTTTTTT
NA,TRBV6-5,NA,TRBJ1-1,CASSTWDGNTEAFF,TGTGCCAGCAGTACATGGGACGGTAACACTGAAGCTTTCTTT
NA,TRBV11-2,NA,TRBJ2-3,CASSPQIVGDTQYF,TGTGCCAGCAGCCCTCAGATAGTTGGGGATACGCAGTATTTT
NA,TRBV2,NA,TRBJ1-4,CASSATRIGEKLFF,TGTGCCAGCAGTGCGACCCGGATAGGAGAAAAACTGTTTTTT
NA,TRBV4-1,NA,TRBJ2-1,CASSQDSGREQFF,TGCGCCAGCAGCCAAGATTCGGGTAGGGAGCAGTTCTTC
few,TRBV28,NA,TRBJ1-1,CASTQGSENTEAFF,TGTGCCAGCACACAGGGCTCGGAGAACACTGAAGCTTTCTTT
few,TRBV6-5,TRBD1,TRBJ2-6,CGTGQPGVANVLTF,TGTGGAACGGGACAGCCGGGTGTTGCCAACGTCCTGACTTTC
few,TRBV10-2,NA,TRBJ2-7,CASSMGGEQYF,TGCGCCAGCAGCATGGGGGGCGAGCAGTACTTC
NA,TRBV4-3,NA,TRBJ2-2,CASSQDSPGVAPTGELFF,TGCGCCAGCAGCCAAGATTCCCCTGGCGTAGCTCCCACCGGGGAGCTGTTTTTT
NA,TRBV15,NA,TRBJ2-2,CATSDNTGSNTGELFF,TGTGCCACCAGCGATAACACTGGATCAAACACCGGGGAGCTGTTTTTT
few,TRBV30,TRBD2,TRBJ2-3,CAWSFPGGVPDTQYF,TGTGCCTGGAGTTTTCCTGGGGGGGTGCCAGATACGCAGTATTTT
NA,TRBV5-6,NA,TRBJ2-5,CASSLTGTQETQYF,TGTGCCAGCAGCTTGACAGGAACCCAAGAGACCCAGTACTTC
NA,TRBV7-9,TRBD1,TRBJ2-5,CASSSTGPLFATQYF,TGTGCCAGCAGCTCGACAGGGCCTCTCTTTGCTACCCAGTACTTC
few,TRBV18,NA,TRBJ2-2,CASSPPGSGRGTTGELFF,TGTGCCAGCTCACCACCGGGTTCGGGGCGGGGCACCACCGGGGAGCTGTTTTTT
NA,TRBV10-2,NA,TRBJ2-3,CASSEFGTQYF,TGCGCCAGCAGTGAGTTTGGTACGCAGTATTTT
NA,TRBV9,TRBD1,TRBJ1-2,CASSVDMSGGNYGYTF,TGTGCCAGCAGCGTAGATATGTCAGGGGGTAACTATGGCTACACCTTC
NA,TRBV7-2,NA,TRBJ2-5,CASSLYVGGSGETQYF,TGTGCCAGCAGCTTATATGTGGGGGGTTCTGGGGAGACCCAGTACTTC
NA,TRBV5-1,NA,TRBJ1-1,CASSWADPMNTEAFF,TGCGCCAGCAGCTGGGCGGACCCTATGAACACTGAAGCTTTCTTT
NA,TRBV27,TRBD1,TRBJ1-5,CASSFGTGNQPQHF,TGTGCCAGCAGTTTCGGGACAGGGAATCAGCCCCAGCATTTT
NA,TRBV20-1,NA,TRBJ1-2,CSARTVYGYTF,TGCAGTGCTAGGACGGTCTATGGCTACACCTTC
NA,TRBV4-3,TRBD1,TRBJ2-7,CASSQDWTGNSYEQYF,TGCGCCAGCAGCCAAGATTGGACAGGGAATTCCTACGAGCAGTACTTC
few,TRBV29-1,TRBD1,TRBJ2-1,CSVDGQVSYNEQFF,TGCAGCGTTGACGGACAGGTCTCCTACAATGAGCAGTTCTTC
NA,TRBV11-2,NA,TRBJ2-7,CASSPQAATYEQYF,TGTGCCAGCAGCCCACAGGCGGCTACCTACGAGCAGTACTTC
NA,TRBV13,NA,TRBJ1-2,CASSSWAPYVVSAPGGDGYTF,TGTGCCAGCAGCTCTTGGGCGCCGTACGTGGTGTCGGCCCCTGGGGGCGATGGCTACACCTTC
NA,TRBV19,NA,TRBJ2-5,CASSMEGGPQETQYF,TGTGCCAGTAGTATGGAGGGGGGCCCTCAAGAGACCCAGTACTTC
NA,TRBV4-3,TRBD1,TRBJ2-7,CASSQDFVQGARDF,TGCGCCAGCAGCCAAGATTTTGTACAGGGGGCGCGAGACTTC
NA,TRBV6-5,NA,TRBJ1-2,CASSYGVGANYGYTF,TGTGCCAGCAGTTACGGGGTTGGGGCTAACTATGGCTACACCTTC
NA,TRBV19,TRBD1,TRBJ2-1,CASSITTGQGVVGWSNEQFF,TGTGCCAGTAGTATCACGACGGGACAGGGGGTTGTTGGTTGGTCCAATGAGCAGTTCTTC
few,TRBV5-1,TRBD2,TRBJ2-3,CASSFRGGGTDTQYF,TGCGCCAGCAGCTTTCGGGGCGGGGGAACAGATACGCAGTATTTT